This TCR beta chain was profiled in a study of blood T cell repertoires in COVID-19. About the research overall: The study drew acute and convalescent COVID-19 samples from the United States, Italy and Spain.

The CDR3 sequence is 14 residues long. From germline, CDR1 is WNHNN and CDR2 SYGVQD (reference sequence). Losses at the gene ends were 4 bases for V and 1 base for J; bases not matched to a gene: 3. This clone turned up a few times. The assay was immunoSEQ multiplex PCR, and TCRdb's table has in-frame clones only and misses some. The table includes 200,000 to 250,000 clones, around 86% detected once. The origin of this receptor is a woman between 35 and 50 years old with acute COVID-19. Sample: PBMCs or T cells enriched from blood (not recorded which). The chain couples TRBV10-1 to TRBJ2-7; the match to TRBD1 covers 8 bases. CDR3 in amino acids: CASSGDRPSYEQYV. CDR3 nucleotide sequence: TGCGCCAGCAGTGGGGACAGGCCTTCCTACGAGCAGTACGTC.